This TCR beta chain stems from a study of tumor and adjacent non-tumor tissue in lung cancer. TCRbeta libraries were built with three rounds of nested PCR, modified from ARM-PCR. TCRdb used MiXCR to reprocess the multiplex PCR reads, holding one entry per CDR3 protein. The data hold fewer than 120,000 distinct CDR3 sequences, with approximately 87% observed a single time. This sample's RNA came from whole unsorted tissue. The CDR3 has 16 residues. About this clonotype itself: A read error may produce the germline difference seen at one junction end.

The sequence came from a man in his 70s with non-small cell lung cancer. The J gene is TRBJ2-2, the V gene TRBV12-3 or TRBV12-4; 8 bases line up with TRBD2. The sequenced sample was lung tumor tissue. The DNA for the CDR3 is TGTGCCAGCAGTTTTTCCTTGGGACTAGTGCCCGGGGAGTTGTTTTTT. It specifies CASSFSLGLVPGELFF.